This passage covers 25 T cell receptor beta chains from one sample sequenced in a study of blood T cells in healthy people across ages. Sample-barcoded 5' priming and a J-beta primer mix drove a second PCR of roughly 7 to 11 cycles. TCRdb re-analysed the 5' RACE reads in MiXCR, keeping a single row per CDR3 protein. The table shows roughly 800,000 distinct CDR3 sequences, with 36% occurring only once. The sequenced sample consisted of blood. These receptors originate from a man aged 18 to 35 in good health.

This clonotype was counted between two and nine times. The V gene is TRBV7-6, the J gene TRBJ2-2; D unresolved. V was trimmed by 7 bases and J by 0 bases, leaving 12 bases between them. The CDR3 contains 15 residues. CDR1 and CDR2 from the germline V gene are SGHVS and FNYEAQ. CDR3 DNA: TGTGCCAGCACCTATCTATACACGAACACCGGGGAGCTGTTTTTT. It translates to CASTYLYTNTGELFF.

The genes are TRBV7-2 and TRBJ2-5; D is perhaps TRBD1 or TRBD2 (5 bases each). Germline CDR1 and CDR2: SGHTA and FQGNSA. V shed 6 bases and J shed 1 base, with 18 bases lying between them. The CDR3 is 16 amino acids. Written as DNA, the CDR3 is TGTGCCAGCAGTGCCACGGGACGGGTTGGCCAAGAGACCCAGTACTTC. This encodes CASSATGRVGQETQYF. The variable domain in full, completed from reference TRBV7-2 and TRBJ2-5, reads GAGVSQSPSNKVTEKGKDVELRCDPISGHTALYWYRQSLGQGLEFLIYFQGNSAPDKSGLPSDRFSAERTGGSVSTLTIQRTQQEDSAVYLCASSATGRVGQETQYFGPGTRLLVL.

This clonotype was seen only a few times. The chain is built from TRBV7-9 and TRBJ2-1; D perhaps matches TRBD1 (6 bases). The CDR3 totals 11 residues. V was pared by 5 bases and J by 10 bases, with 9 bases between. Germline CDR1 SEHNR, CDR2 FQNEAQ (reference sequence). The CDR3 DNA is TGTGCCAGCAGCCGGGACACCGAGCAGTTCTTC. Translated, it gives CASSRDTEQFF.

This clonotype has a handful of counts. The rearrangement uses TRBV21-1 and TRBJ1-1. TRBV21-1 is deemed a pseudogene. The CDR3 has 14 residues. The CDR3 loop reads CASSNLGRATEAFF. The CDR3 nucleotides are TGTGCCAGCAGCAACCTTGGCAGGGCCACTGAAGCTTTCTTT.

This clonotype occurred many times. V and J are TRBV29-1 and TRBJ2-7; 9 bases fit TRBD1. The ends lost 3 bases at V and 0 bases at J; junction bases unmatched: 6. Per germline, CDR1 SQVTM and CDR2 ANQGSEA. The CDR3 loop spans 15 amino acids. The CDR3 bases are TGCAGCGTTGAGACCACAGGGGGCAACTCCTACGAGCAGTACTTC. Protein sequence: CSVETTGGNSYEQYF.

CDR3 loop: CSALTGSYNEQFF. Here the CDR3 DNA reads TGCAGTGCTCTAACAGGGTCCTACAATGAGCAGTTCTTC. The chain couples TRBV20-1 to TRBJ2-1, with D possibly being TRBD1 (6 bases). This CDR3 contains 13 residues. Per germline, CDR1 DFQATT and CDR2 SNEGSKA (reference sequence). V gave up 5 bases and J gave up 1 base, with 9 bases separating them.

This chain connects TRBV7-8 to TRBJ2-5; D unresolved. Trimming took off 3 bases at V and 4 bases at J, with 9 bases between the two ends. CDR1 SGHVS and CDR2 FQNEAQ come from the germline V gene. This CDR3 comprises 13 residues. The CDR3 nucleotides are TGTGCCAGCAGCTTCCCTAGTACAGAGACCCAGTACTTC. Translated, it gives CASSFPSTETQYF.

This CDR3 reads CAISRDDDPLNQPQHF. CDR3 coding DNA: TGTGCCATCAGCAGGGACGACGACCCACTCAATCAGCCCCAGCATTTT. The chain combines TRBV10-3 with TRBJ1-5; perhaps TRBD1 as D (5 bases). Between the trimmed V and J ends, which lost 6 bases and 3 bases, there was a span of 18 bases. The CDR3 has 16 amino acids. CDR1 and CDR2 (germline): ENHRY, SYGVKD.

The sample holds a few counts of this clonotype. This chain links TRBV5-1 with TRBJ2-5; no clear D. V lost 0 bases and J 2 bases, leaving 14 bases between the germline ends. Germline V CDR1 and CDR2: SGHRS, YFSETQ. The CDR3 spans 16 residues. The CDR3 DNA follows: TGCGCCAGCAGCTTGGCCGGTGCAGCCGGACAAGAGACCCAGTACTTC. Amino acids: CASSLAGAAGQETQYF. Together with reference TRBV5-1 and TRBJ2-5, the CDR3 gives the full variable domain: KAGVTQTPRYLIKTRGQQVTLSCSPISGHRSVSWYQQTPGQGLQFLFEYFSETQRNKGNFPGRFSGRQFSNSRSEMNVSTLELGDSALYLCASSLAGAAGQETQYFGPGTRLLVL.

The CDR3 DNA sequence: TGCGCCAGCAGCTTCGGGGACGATAACACTGAAGCTTTCTTT. This codes for CASSFGDDNTEAFF. The chain couples TRBV5-1 to TRBJ1-1, with a weak D call TRBD1 (5 bases). The CDR3 has 14 residues. Germline V gene lookup returns CDR1 SGHRS and CDR2 YFSETQ. V was cut by 2 bases and J by 2 bases, with 10 bases left in between.

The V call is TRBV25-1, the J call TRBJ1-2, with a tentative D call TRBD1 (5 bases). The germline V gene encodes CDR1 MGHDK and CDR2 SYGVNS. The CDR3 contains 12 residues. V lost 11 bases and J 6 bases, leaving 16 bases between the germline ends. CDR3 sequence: CAGGDEAHGYTF. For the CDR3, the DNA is TGTGCCGGGGGGGACGAAGCGCATGGCTACACCTTC.

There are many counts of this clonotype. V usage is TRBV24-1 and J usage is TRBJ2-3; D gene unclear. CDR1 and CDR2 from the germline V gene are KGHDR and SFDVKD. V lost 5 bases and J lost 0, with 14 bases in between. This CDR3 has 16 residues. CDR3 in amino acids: CATSAGADPSTDTQYF. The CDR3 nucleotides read TGTGCCACCAGTGCGGGTGCGGATCCTAGCACAGATACGCAGTATTTT.

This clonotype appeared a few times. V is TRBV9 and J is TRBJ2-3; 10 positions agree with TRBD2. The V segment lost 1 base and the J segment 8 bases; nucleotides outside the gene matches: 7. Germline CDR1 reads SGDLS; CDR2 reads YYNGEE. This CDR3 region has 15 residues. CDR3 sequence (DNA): TGTGCCAGCAGCGTATATAGCGGGGGGCCCGGTACGCAGTATTTT. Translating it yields CASSVYSGGPGTQYF.

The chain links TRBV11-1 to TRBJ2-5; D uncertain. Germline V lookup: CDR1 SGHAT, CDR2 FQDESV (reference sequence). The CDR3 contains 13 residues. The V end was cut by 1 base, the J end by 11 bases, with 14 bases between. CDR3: CASSLGWYNEQYF. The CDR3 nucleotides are TGTGCCAGCAGCTTAGGTTGGTACAATGAGCAGTACTTC.

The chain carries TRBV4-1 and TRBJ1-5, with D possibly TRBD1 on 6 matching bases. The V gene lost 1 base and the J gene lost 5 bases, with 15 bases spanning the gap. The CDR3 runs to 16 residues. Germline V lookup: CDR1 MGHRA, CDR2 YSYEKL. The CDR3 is CASSQGPYRAYQPQHF. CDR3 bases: TGCGCCAGCAGCCAAGGACCGTACAGGGCCTATCAGCCCCAGCATTTT.

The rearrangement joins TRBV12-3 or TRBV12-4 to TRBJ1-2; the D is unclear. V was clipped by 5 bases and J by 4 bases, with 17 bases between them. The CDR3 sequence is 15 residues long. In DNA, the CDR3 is TGTGCCAGCAGTCTTGGGCAGGAGGCCTGCTATGGCTACACCTTC. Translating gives CASSLGQEACYGYTF.

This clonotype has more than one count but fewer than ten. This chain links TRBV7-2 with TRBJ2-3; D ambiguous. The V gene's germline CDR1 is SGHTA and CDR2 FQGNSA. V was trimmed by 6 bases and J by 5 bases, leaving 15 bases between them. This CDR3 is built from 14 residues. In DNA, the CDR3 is TGTGCCAGCAGTCCTAACAGCGTAGGAGATACGCAGTATTTT. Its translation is CASSPNSVGDTQYF.

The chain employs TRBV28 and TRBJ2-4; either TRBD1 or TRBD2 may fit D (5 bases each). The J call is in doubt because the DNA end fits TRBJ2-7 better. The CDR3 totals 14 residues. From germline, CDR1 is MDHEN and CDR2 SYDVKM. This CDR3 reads CASSRSGTPHEQYF. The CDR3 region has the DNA TGTGCCAGCAGTCGCTCGGGGACCCCCCACGAGCAGTACTTC.

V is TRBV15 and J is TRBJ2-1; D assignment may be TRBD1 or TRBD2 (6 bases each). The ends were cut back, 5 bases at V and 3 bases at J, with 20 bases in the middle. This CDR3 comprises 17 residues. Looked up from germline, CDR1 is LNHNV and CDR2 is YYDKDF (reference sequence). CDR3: CATSGDFLGGHYNEQFF. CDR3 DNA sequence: TGTGCCACCAGCGGGGACTTCTTGGGGGGCCACTACAATGAGCAGTTCTTC.

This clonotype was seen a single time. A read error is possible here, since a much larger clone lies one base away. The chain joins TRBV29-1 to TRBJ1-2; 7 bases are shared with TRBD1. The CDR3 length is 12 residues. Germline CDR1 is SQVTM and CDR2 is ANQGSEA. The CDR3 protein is CSGEGADYGHTF. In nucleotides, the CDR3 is TGCAGCGGTGAGGGGGCGGACTATGGCCACACCTTC.

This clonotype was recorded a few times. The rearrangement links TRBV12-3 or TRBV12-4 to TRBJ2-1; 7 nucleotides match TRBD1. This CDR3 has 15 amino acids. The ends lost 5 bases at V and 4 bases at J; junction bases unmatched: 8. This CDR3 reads CASSPRGREYNEQFF. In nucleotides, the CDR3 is TGTGCCAGCAGTCCTAGGGGGCGCGAATACAATGAGCAGTTCTTC.

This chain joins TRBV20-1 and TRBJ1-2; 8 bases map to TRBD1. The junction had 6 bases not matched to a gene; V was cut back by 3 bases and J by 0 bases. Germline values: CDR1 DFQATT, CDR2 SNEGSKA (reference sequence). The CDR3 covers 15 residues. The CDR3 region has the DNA TGCAGTGCTAGGACAGGGGCCATTACTAACTATGGCTACACCTTC. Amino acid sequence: CSARTGAITNYGYTF.

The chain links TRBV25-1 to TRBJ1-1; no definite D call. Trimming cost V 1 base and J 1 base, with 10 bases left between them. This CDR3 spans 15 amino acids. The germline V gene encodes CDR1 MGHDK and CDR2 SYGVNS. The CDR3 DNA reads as TGTGCCAGCAGTGAATTTGGTTCGGGGAACACTGAAGCTTTCTTT. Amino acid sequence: CASSEFGSGNTEAFF.

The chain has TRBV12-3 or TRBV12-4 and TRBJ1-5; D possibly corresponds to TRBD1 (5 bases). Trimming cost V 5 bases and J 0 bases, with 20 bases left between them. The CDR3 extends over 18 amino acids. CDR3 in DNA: TGTGCCAGCAGTCTCAATTGGGGACTTTCGAATAGCAATCAGCCCCAGCATTTT. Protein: CASSLNWGLSNSNQPQHF.

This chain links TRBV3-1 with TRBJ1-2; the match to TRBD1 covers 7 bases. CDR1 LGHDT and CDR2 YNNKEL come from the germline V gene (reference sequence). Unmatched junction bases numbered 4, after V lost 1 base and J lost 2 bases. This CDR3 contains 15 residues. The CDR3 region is CASSQAAGGNYGYTF. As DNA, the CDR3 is TGTGCCAGCAGCCAAGCGGCAGGGGGAAACTATGGCTACACCTTC.